This is a list of T cell receptor beta chains from one sample in a study of cytomegalovirus exposure and HLA in healthy donors. The data were produced by immunoSEQ multiplex PCR, yet TCRdb's version contains in-frame clones alone and is incomplete. The sample holds roughly 100,000 clones, roughly three fifths seen once. The sequenced sample consisted of PBMCs. These receptors were collected from a man in his fifties or sixties in good health and CMV-seronegative. Both conserved end residues are part of each CDR3. D genes are given only for firm matches. Size is omitted from some rows. Given values are once, few, many or a class for expanded clones.

cdr3_nt	cdr3_aa	clone_size	d_call	j_call	v_call
TGTGCCAGCAGTTCGCCCGGGACAGGGGGTCAGCCCCAGCATTTT	CASSSPGTGGQPQHF	few	TRBD1	TRBJ1-5	TRBV28
TGTGCCAGCAGCGGACGTATGGGGGCCACCACCTACGAGCAGTACTTC	CASSGRMGATTYEQYF	-	-	TRBJ2-7	TRBV6-4
TGTGCCAGCAGCTTCCCGGGGTTTTGGGGCTACACCTTC	CASSFPGFWGYTF	-	-	TRBJ1-2	TRBV5-6
TGCGCCAGCAGCTCCTACCTGGACAGGGGATTGAACACTGAAGCTTTCTTT	CASSSYLDRGLNTEAFF	-	TRBD1	TRBJ1-1	TRBV5-1
TGTGCCAGCAGCCAAGACAGGGACACCATCCCCTACGAGCAGTACTTC	CASSQDRDTIPYEQYF	few	-	TRBJ2-7	TRBV14
TGCGCCAGCAGCTTGGGCTCCCCGGACAGATTGTACTTC	CASSLGSPDRLYF	-	-	TRBJ2-7	TRBV5-1
TGTGCCAGCAGCCTGGCAGTTCAAGAGACCCAGTACTTC	CASSLAVQETQYF	few	-	TRBJ2-5	TRBV5-5
TGTGCCAGCAGCGTAGAGAGCCAAGAGACCCAGTACTTC	CASSVESQETQYF	-	-	TRBJ2-5	TRBV9
TGCGCCAGCAGTGAGTCGGATGAGGGGGTACAGGGGTTGGGGGAGCAGTACTTC	CASSESDEGVQGLGEQYF	-	TRBD1	TRBJ2-7	TRBV10-1
TGTGCCAGCAGCCCCCCCGGGATGGACACCGGGGAGCTGTTTTTT	CASSPPGMDTGELFF	-	-	TRBJ2-2	TRBV7-9
TGTGCCAGCTCACTGACAGCTCAATCTAGCACAGATACGCAGTATTTT	CASSLTAQSSTDTQYF	-	-	TRBJ2-3	TRBV18
TGTGCCAGCAACCCAGCCGGGTCTTTAGCCAAAAACATTCAGTACTTC	CASNPAGSLAKNIQYF	-	-	TRBJ2-4	TRBV28
TGCAGCGTTGAGATTGGGTTAGCGGCTTTCTTT	CSVEIGLAAFF	-	-	TRBJ1-1	TRBV29-1
TGTGCCAGCCAAGTCCCGACCGGGTCTATGAACACTGAAGCTTTCTTT	CASQVPTGSMNTEAFF	-	-	TRBJ1-1	TRBV2
TGTGCCAGCAGAAGGTGGAGCACTGAAGCTTTCTTT	CASRRWSTEAFF	-	-	TRBJ1-1	TRBV6-4
TGTGCCATCAGTGAGGGACAGGGGGCCCATCAGCCCCAGCATTTT	CAISEGQGAHQPQHF	-	TRBD1	TRBJ1-5	TRBV10-3
TGCGCCAGCAGCTTTCGGACAGGGGGCACCGGGGAGCTGTTTTTT	CASSFRTGGTGELFF	-	TRBD1	TRBJ2-2	TRBV5-1
TGTGCCAGCCGGGGACAGGGCGCCTACAATGAGCAGTTCTTC	CASRGQGAYNEQFF	-	TRBD1	TRBJ2-1	TRBV6-5
TGTGCCAGCAGTTTATCCTTCCCAGGGCACACTGAAGCTTTCTTT	CASSLSFPGHTEAFF	few	-	TRBJ1-1	TRBV27
TGTGCCAGCAGTGTCGCCCTTGGCACGCATCAGCCCCAGCATTTT	CASSVALGTHQPQHF	-	-	TRBJ1-5	TRBV6-1
TGTGCCAGCAGCCAGCGACTAGCGGGATATTACAATGAGCAGTTCTTC	CASSQRLAGYYNEQFF	-	TRBD2	TRBJ2-1	TRBV14
TGTGCCAGTAGTATATTGGAGGGTACCTCTGGGGCCAACGTCCTGACTTTC	CASSILEGTSGANVLTF	-	-	TRBJ2-6	TRBV19
TGTGCCAGCAGTGAATCTAATGGGGACAGGGGGTTTCGGTTCACTGAAGCTTTCTTT	CASSESNGDRGFRFTEAFF	-	TRBD1	TRBJ1-1	TRBV6-1
TGTGCCTGGAGGGGGACTAGCTACGAGTACTTC	CAWRGTSYEYF	-	TRBD2	TRBJ2-7	TRBV30
TGTGCCAGCACAGGGACAGGGTCCCACGAGCAGTACTTC	CASTGTGSHEQYF	-	TRBD1	TRBJ2-7	TRBV6-1
TGCGCCAGCAGCCCGGGACAGGGTAGATCACCCCTCCACTTT	CASSPGQGRSPLHF	-	TRBD1	TRBJ1-6	TRBV5-1
TGTGCCAGTAGTACGACAGGGGGCACTGGGGCCAACGTCCTGACTTTC	CASSTTGGTGANVLTF	-	TRBD1	TRBJ2-6	TRBV19